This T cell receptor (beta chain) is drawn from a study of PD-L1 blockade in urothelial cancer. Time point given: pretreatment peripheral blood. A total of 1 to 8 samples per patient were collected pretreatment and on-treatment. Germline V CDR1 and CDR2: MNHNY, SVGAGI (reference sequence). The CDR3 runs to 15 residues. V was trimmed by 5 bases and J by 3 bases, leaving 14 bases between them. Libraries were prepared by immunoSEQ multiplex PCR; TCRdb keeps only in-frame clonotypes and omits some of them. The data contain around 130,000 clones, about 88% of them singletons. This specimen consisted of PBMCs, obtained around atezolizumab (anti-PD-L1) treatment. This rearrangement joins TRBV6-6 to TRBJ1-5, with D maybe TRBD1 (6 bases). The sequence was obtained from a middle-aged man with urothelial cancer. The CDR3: CASSDDRSNNQPQHF. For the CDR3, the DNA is TGTGCCAGCAGTGACGACAGGTCCAACAATCAGCCCCAGCATTTT.